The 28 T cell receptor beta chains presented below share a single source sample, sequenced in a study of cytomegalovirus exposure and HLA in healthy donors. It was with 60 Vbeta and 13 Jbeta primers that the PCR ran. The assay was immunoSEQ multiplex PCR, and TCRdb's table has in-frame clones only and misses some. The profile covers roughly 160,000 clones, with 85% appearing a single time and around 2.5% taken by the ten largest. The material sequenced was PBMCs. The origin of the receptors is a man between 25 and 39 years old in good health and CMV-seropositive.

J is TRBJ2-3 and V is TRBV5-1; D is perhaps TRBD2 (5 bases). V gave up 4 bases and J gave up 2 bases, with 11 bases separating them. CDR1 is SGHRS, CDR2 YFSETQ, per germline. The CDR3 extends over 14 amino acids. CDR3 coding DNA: TGCGCCAGCAGCGCCACTAGACCCACAGATACGCAGTATTTT. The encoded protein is CASSATRPTDTQYF.

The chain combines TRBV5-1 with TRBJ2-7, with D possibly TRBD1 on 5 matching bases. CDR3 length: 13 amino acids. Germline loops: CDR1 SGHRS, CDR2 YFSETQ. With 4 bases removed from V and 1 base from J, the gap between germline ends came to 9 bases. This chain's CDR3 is CASSVDMSYEQYF. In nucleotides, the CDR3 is TGCGCCAGCAGCGTGGACATGTCCTACGAGCAGTACTTC.

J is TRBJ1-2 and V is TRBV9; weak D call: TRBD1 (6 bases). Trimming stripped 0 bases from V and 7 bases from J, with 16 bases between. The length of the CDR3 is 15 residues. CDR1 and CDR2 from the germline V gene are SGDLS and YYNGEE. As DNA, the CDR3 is TGTGCCAGCAGCGTAGGGGGGCGTCCTCTCTCTGGCTACACCTTC. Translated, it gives CASSVGGRPLSGYTF.

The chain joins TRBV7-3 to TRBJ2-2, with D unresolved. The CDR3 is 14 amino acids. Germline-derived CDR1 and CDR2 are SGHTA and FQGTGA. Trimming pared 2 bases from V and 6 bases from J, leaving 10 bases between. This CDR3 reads CASSLFTGSGELFF. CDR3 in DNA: TGTGCCAGCAGCTTATTCACGGGTTCCGGGGAGCTGTTTTTT.

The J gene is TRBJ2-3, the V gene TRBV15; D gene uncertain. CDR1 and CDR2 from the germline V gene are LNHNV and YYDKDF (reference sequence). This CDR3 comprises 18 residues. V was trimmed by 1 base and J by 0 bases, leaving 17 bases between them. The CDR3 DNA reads TGTGCCACCAGCAGAGTACGAGCCTGGGCCACTAGCACAGATACGCAGTATTTT. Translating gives CATSRVRAWATSTDTQYF.

The CDR3 DNA is TGTGCCAGCAGCTTGGCCCCCGGGACAGGGCTTGAATCAGATACGCAGTATTTT. Amino acids: CASSLAPGTGLESDTQYF. The chain carries TRBV5-5 and TRBJ2-3; 9 bases align to TRBD1. The CDR3 has 18 residues. V shed 0 bases and J 4 bases; nucleotides not matched to a gene: 12. CDR1 SGHKS and CDR2 YYEKEE come from the germline V gene (reference sequence).

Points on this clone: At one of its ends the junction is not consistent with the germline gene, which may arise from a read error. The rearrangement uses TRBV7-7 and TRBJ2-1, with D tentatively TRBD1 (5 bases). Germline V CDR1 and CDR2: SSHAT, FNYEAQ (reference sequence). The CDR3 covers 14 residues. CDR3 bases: TGTGCTAGCAGCCGATCCAGGGATTACAATGAGCAGTTCTTC. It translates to CASSRSRDYNEQFF.

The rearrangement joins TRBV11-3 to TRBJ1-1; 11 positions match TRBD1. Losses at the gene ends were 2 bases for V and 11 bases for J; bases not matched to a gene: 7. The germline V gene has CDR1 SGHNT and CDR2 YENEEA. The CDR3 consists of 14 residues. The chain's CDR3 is CASSLRDRGSEAFF. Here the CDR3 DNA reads TGTGCCAGCAGCTTAAGGGACAGGGGGTCGGAGGCTTTCTTT.

The CDR3 spells CASSRGPPYEQYV. In nucleotides, the CDR3 is TGTGCCAGCAGCCGCGGCCCGCCCTACGAGCAGTACGTC. The chain carries TRBV7-2 and TRBJ2-7; D gene unclear. Trimming shortened V by 5 bases and J by 2 bases, and 10 bases separated the two germline ends. The CDR3 runs 13 residues. The germline CDR1 and CDR2 sequences are SGHTA and FQGNSA.

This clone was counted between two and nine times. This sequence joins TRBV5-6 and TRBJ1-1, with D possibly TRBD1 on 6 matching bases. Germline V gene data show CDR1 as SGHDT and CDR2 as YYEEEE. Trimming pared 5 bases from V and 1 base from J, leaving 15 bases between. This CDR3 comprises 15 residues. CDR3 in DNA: TGTGCCAGCAGTAATACAGGGAAAGGGAACACTGAAGCTTTCTTT. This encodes CASSNTGKGNTEAFF.

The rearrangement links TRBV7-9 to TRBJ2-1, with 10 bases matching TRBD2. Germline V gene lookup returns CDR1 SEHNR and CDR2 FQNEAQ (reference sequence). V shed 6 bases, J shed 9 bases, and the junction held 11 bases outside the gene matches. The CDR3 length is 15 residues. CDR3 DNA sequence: TGTGCCAGCAGTACGGGGCTAGCGGGAGTTACTGAGCAGTTCTTC. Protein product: CASSTGLAGVTEQFF.

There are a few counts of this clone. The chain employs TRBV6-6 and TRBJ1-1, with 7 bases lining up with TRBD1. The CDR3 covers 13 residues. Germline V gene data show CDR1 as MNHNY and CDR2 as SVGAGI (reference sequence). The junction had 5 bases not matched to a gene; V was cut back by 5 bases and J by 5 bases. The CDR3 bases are TGTGCCAGCAGTGCGACAGGGAGGACTGAAGCTTTCTTT. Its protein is CASSATGRTEAFF.

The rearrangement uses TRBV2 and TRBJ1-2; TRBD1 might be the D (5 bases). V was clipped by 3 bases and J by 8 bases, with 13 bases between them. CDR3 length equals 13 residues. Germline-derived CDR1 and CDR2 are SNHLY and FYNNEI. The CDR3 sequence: CASSEGGIKGYTF. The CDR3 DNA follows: TGTGCCAGCAGTGAGGGGGGTATTAAGGGCTACACCTTC.

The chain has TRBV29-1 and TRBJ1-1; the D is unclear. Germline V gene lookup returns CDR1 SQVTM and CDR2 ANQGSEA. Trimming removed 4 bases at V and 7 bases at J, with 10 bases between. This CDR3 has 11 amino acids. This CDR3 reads CSVGWEVEAFF. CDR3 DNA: TGCAGCGTTGGGTGGGAGGTTGAAGCTTTCTTT.

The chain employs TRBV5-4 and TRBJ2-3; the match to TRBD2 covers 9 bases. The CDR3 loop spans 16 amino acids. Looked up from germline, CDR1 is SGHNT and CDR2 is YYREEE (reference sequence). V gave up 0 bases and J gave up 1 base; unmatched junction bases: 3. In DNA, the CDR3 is TGTGCCAGCAGCTTGGCCATAGCGGGAGGCACAGATACGCAGTATTTT. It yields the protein CASSLAIAGGTDTQYF.

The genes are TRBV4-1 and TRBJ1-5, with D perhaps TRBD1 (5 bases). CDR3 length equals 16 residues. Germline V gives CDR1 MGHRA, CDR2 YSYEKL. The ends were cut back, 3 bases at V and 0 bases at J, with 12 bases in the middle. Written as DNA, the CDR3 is TGCGCCAGCAGCCATGGACAACCTCTTAGCAATCAGCCCCAGCATTTT. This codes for CASSHGQPLSNQPQHF.

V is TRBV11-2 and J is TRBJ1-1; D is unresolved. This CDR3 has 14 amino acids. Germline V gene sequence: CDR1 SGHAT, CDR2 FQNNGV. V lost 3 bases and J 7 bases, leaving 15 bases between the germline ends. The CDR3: CASSLGSADYEAFF. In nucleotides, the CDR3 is TGTGCCAGCAGCTTGGGCAGTGCGGACTATGAAGCTTTCTTT. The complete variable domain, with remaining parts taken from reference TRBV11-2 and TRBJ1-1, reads EAGVAQSPRYKIIEKRQSVAFWCNPISGHATLYWYQQILGQGPKLLIQFQNNGVVDDSQLPKDRFSAERLKGVDSTLKIQPAKLEDSAVYLCASSLGSADYEAFFGQGTRLTVV.

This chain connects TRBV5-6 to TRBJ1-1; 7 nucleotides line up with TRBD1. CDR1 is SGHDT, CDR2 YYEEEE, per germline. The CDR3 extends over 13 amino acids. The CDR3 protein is CARDEQGLSEAFF. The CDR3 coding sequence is TGTGCAAGGGACGAACAGGGGCTCTCTGAAGCTTTCTTT.

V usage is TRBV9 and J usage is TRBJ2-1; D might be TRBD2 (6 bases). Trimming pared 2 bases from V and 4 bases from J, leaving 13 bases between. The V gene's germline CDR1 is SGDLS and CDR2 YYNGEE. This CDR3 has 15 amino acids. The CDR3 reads CASSVFSGLYNEQFF. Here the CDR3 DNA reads TGTGCCAGCAGCGTCTTCTCGGGACTGTACAATGAGCAGTTCTTC. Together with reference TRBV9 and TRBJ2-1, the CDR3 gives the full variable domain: DSGVTQTPKHLITATGQRVTLRCSPRSGDLSVYWYQQSLDQGLQFLIQYYNGEERAKGNILERFSAQQFPDLHSELNLSSLELGDSALYFCASSVFSGLYNEQFFGPGTRLTVL.

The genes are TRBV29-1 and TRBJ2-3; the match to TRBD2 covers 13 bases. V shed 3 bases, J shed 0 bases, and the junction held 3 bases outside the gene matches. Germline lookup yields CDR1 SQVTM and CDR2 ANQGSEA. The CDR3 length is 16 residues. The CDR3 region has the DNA TGCAGCGTTGATGGACTAGCGGGAGCTAGCACAGATACGCAGTATTTT. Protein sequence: CSVDGLAGASTDTQYF.

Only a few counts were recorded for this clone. The CDR3 DNA reads as TGCGCCAGCAGCCAAGGACAGGGAGACGAGCAGTACTTC. Residues: CASSQGQGDEQYF. J is TRBJ2-7 and V is TRBV4-1; 7 bases fit TRBD1. Per the germline V gene, CDR1 is MGHRA and CDR2 is YSYEKL. V lost 1 base, J lost 5 bases, and 2 bases stayed unmatched. This CDR3 comprises 13 residues.

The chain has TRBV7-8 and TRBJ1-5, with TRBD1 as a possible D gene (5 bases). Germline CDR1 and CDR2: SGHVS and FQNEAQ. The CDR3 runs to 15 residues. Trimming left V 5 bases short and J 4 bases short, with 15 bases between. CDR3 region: CASSRGTVRNQPQHF. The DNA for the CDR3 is TGTGCCAGCAGCCGGGGGACGGTCAGAAATCAGCCCCAGCATTTT. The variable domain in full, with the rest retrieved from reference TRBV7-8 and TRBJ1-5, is GAGVSQSPRYKVAKRGQDVALRCDPISGHVSLFWYQQALGQGPEFLTYFQNEAQLDKSGLPSDRFFAERPEGSVSTLKIQRTQQEDSAVYLCASSRGTVRNQPQHFGDGTRLSIL.

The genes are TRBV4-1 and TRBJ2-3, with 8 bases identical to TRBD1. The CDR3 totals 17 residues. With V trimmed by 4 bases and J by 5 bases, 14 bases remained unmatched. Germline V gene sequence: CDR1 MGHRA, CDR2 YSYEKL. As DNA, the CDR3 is TGCGCCAGCAGCCTAAAGGGGACAGGTATATTGGGAGATACGCAGTATTTT. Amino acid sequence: CASSLKGTGILGDTQYF.

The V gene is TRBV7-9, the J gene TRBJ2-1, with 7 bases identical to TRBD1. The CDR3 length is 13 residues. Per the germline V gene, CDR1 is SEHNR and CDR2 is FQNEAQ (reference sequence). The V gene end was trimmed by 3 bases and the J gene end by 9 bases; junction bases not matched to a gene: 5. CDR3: CASSLTGLGEQFF. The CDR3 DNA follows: TGTGCCAGCAGCTTGACAGGGTTGGGTGAGCAGTTCTTC.

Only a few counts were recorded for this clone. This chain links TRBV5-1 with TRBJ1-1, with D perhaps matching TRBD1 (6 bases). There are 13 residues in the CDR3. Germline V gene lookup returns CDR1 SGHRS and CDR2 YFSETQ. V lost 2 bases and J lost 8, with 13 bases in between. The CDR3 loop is CASSLRAGAEAFF. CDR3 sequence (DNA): TGCGCCAGCAGCTTACGGGCAGGGGCCGAAGCTTTCTTT.

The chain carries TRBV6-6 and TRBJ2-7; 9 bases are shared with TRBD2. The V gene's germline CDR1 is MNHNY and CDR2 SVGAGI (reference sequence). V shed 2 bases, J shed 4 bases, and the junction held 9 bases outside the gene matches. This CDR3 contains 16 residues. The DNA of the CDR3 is TGTGCCAGCAGTTACCCACGTAGCGGGGGTACATACGAGCAGTACTTC. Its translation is CASSYPRSGGTYEQYF.

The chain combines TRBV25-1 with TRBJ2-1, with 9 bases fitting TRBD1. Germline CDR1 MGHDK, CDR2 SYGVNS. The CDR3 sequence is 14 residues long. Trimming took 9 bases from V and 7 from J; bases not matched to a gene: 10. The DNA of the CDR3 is TGTGCCAGTGATGGAGGACAGGGGAGGAATGAGCAGTTCTTC. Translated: CASDGGQGRNEQFF.

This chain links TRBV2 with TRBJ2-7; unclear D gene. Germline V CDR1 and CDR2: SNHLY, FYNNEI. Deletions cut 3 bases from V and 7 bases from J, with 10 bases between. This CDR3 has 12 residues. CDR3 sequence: CASSDPLREQYF. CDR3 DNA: TGTGCCAGCAGTGATCCACTGCGGGAGCAGTACTTC.